This T cell receptor beta chain was captured in a study of T cell repertoires in cytomegalovirus infection. Study background: Selection of CMV epitopes for the study included recently identified HLA-C-restricted and well-studied HLA-B-restricted ones. Indicated by public TCR beta signatures were CMV infection and matching HLA type. Findings and caveats of the study: In two of eight donors, the top clonotype was HLA-C-restricted CMV-specific. Cumulative public TCR beta family frequency identified carriers of CMV plus the relevant HLA.

The CDR3 extends over 13 amino acids. V lost 4 bases and J lost 2, with 9 bases in between. A single record per CDR3 protein comes from TCRdb applying MiXCR to the reads. The data hold approximately 990,000 distinct CDR3 sequences, with more than 25% observed a single time. With respect to this clonotype: No antigen is known for it.

The clonotype originates from a human donor in good health (CMV status not recorded). Some clones in this sample may be carry-over from other donors' samples. Specimen: cultured CD8+ T cells from PBMCs, collected from culture after CMV antigen stimulation. The chain combines TRBV12-3 or TRBV12-4 with TRBJ2-7, with D perhaps TRBD1 (5 bases). The CDR3 is CASSWQGTYEQYF. The CDR3, as DNA: TGTGCCAGCAGTTGGCAGGGTACCTACGAGCAGTACTTC.